The rows below give T cell receptor beta chains drawn from one sample of a study of blood T cell repertoires in COVID-19. Generated by immunoSEQ multiplex PCR, the TCRdb table keeps only in-frame clones and is missing some. The data show around 210,000 clones, 84% seen once. The sample was peripheral blood. Receptors originate from a human donor in a cohort sampled during active COVID-19. The CDR3 runs from the conserved cysteine through the conserved F or W. D genes are given only for firm matches. The size entry is marked missing in some rows and otherwise reads once, few, many or a size class.

size	D	length	V	J	CDR3	DNA
.	TRBD2	16	TRBV9	TRBJ2-1	CASSFKREPPYNEQFF	TGTGCCAGCAGCTTCAAGCGGGAGCCACCTTACAATGAGCAGTTCTTC
.	.	15	TRBV5-1	TRBJ1-4	CASSLRGSQNEKLFF	TGCGCCAGCAGCTTGAGGGGGTCGCAGAATGAAAAACTGTTTTTT
.	TRBD1	15	TRBV5-6	TRBJ1-4	CASSLLGTDNEKLFF	TGTGCCAGCAGCTTATTAGGGACAGATAATGAAAAACTGTTTTTT
.	.	15	TRBV18	TRBJ2-1	CASSPRGAGANEQFF	TGTGCCAGCTCACCCCGGGGGGCAGGGGCCAATGAGCAGTTCTTC
.	.	16	TRBV27	TRBJ2-1	CASSFDQVSTYNEQFF	TGTGCCAGCAGTTTTGATCAGGTGTCTACCTACAATGAGCAGTTCTTC
.	.	12	TRBV7-9	TRBJ2-2	CASNRRAGELFF	TGTGCCAGCAACCGGAGGGCCGGGGAGCTGTTTTTT
few	.	16	TRBV28	TRBJ2-7	CASSLDASASSYEQYF	TGTGCCAGCAGTTTGGACGCTAGCGCGAGCTCCTACGAGCAGTACTTC
few	TRBD2	17	TRBV3-1/TRBV3-2	TRBJ2-2	CASSDQAAGLYTGELFF	TGTGCCAGCAGCGACCAAGCGGCGGGACTATACACCGGGGAGCTGTTTTTT
.	.	11	TRBV20-1	TRBJ1-5	CSAPLGQVRHF	TGCAGTGCCCCGTTGGGGCAGGTTCGACATTTT
.	TRBD2	16	TRBV3-1/TRBV3-2	TRBJ2-3	CASSQPTSGRALTQYF	TGTGCCAGCAGCCAACCGACTAGCGGGAGGGCGCTTACGCAGTATTTT
.	TRBD1	14	TRBV28	TRBJ1-2	CASRAGGEGYGYTF	TGTGCCAGCAGGGCAGGGGGCGAAGGCTATGGCTACACCTTC
.	TRBD2	16	TRBV10-3	TRBJ2-3	CAISQTSGSYADTQYF	TGTGCCATCAGTCAGACTAGCGGGAGTTACGCAGATACGCAGTATTTT
.	.	16	TRBV10-1	TRBJ2-3	CASSEVAGTSTDTQYF	TGCGCCAGCAGTGAGGTGGCGGGAACTAGCACAGATACGCAGTATTTT
.	.	14	TRBV19	TRBJ1-5	CASSIVSTNQPQHF	TGTGCCAGTAGTATAGTTTCCACTAATCAGCCCCAGCATTTT
.	.	13	TRBV7-8	TRBJ2-1	CASSSLRGNEQFF	TGTGCCAGCAGCTCCCTCCGGGGCAATGAGCAGTTCTTC
.	.	12	TRBV28	TRBJ2-1	CASSLRDTKQFF	TGTGCCAGCAGTTTACGGGACACCAAGCAGTTCTTC
.	.	14	TRBV5-1	TRBJ1-4	CASSTRGSNEKLFF	TGCGCCAGCAGCACACGCGGATCTAATGAAAAACTGTTTTTT
.	TRBD1	13	TRBV6-5	TRBJ1-1	CAISTGENTEAFF	TGTGCCATCTCGACAGGGGAGAACACTGAAGCTTTCTTT
.	.	13	TRBV24-1	TRBJ2-1	CATSEDSYNEQFF	TGTGCCACCAGCGAGGACAGCTACAATGAGCAGTTCTTC
.	.	14	TRBV28	TRBJ2-2	CASSPPLDTGELFF	TGTGCCAGCAGTCCCCCTCTAGACACCGGGGAGCTGTTTTTT
.	TRBD1	17	TRBV4-1	TRBJ2-7	CASSRKPGTGEFYEQYF	TGCGCCAGCAGCCGGAAGCCCGGGACAGGGGAGTTCTACGAGCAGTACTTC
.	.	13	TRBV12-3/TRBV12-4	TRBJ1-1	CASGFDRFSEAFF	TGTGCCAGCGGGTTCGACAGGTTTTCTGAAGCTTTCTTT
.	.	13	TRBV6-5	TRBJ1-6	CASRDQYRTPLHF	TGTGCCAGCAGGGACCAATACAGGACACCCCTCCACTTT
.	.	18	TRBV28	TRBJ1-2	CASSRQVAGHRANYGYTF	TGTGCCAGCAGTCGCCAGGTAGCCGGACATCGAGCTAACTATGGCTACACCTTC
.	.	12	TRBV11-2	TRBJ2-7	CASSLDGVEQYF	TGTGCCAGCAGCTTAGATGGAGTCGAGCAGTACTTC
.	TRBD1	15	TRBV5-1	TRBJ2-1	CASSFGAGGSNEQFF	TGCGCCAGCAGCTTTGGCGCAGGGGGCTCCAATGAGCAGTTCTTC
once	.	12	TRBV28	TRBJ2-7	CASSSGIYEQYF	TGTGCCAGCAGTTCGGGAATATACGAGCAGTACTTC
.	.	13	TRBV5-1	TRBJ1-2	CASSLGGAYGYTF	TGCGCCAGCAGCTTGGGGGGCGCCTATGGCTACACCTTC
once	TRBD2	17	TRBV7-2	TRBJ2-3	CASSLGPAGLSTDTQYF	TGTGCCAGCAGCTTAGGCCCAGCGGGGCTTAGCACAGATACGCAGTATTTT
.	.	13	TRBV6-5	TRBJ2-1	CASSYSGRSSQFF	TGTGCCAGCAGTTACTCGGGCAGGTCTTCGCAGTTCTTC
.	.	13	TRBV19	TRBJ1-2	CASRPTVSTGYTF	TGTGCCAGTAGGCCGACAGTGAGTACCGGCTACACCTTC
.	TRBD2	14	TRBV5-5	TRBJ2-3	CASSLVGGADTQYF	TGTGCCAGCAGCTTGGTTGGGGGGGCAGATACGCAGTATTTT
.	.	14	TRBV10-3	TRBJ1-6	CAISKEGWGSPLHF	TGTGCCATCAGTAAGGAGGGATGGGGATCACCCCTCCACTTT
.	TRBD2	14	TRBV25-1	TRBJ2-1	CASSSSGSYNEQFF	TGTGCCAGCAGTTCTAGCGGCTCCTACAATGAGCAGTTCTTC
.	TRBD2	17	TRBV27	TRBJ2-2	CASSAKRLALNTGELFF	TGTGCCAGCAGTGCAAAACGACTAGCATTGAACACCGGGGAGCTGTTTTTT
.	TRBD1	15	TRBV19	TRBJ1-1	CASSPRTGGATEAFF	TGTGCCAGTAGTCCCCGGACAGGGGGTGCCACTGAAGCTTTCTTT
.	.	16	TRBV3-1/TRBV3-2	TRBJ1-5	CASSLGISNSNQPQHF	TGTGCCAGCAGCCTCGGGATTTCGAATAGCAATCAGCCCCAGCATTTT
.	TRBD1	14	TRBV5-6	TRBJ2-2	CASSRATGGRELFF	TGTGCCAGCAGCCGCGCCACAGGGGGGAGGGAGCTGTTTTTT
.	TRBD2	16	TRBV18	TRBJ2-1	CASSPLIAGAYNEQFF	TGTGCCAGCTCACCCCTAATAGCGGGAGCCTACAATGAGCAGTTCTTC
.	.	11	TRBV30	TRBJ1-2	CAWSVVYGYTF	TGTGCCTGGAGTGTCGTGTATGGCTACACCTTC
.	TRBD2	15	TRBV4-1	TRBJ2-7	CASSQGTSGIYEQYF	TGCGCCAGCAGCCAAGGGACTAGCGGGATATACGAGCAGTACTTC
.	TRBD1	15	TRBV27	TRBJ2-2	CASSPDRVLTGELFF	TGTGCCAGCAGCCCAGACAGGGTACTCACCGGGGAGCTGTTTTTT
.	.	14	TRBV7-9	TRBJ2-5	CASSLARGGETQYF	TGTGCCAGCAGCTTAGCGCGGGGCGGGGAGACCCAGTACTTC
.	.	13	TRBV29-1	TRBJ2-3	CSVESTSTDTQYF	TGCAGCGTTGAATCTACTAGCACAGATACGCAGTATTTT
.	.	11	TRBV29-1	TRBJ1-2	CSVVGSYGYTF	TGCAGCGTTGTGGGGAGCTATGGCTACACCTTC
once	.	17	TRBV5-6	TRBJ2-1	CASSLAGTPVGYNEQFF	TGTGCCAGCAGCTTGGCCGGGACTCCAGTGGGGTACAATGAGCAGTTCTTC